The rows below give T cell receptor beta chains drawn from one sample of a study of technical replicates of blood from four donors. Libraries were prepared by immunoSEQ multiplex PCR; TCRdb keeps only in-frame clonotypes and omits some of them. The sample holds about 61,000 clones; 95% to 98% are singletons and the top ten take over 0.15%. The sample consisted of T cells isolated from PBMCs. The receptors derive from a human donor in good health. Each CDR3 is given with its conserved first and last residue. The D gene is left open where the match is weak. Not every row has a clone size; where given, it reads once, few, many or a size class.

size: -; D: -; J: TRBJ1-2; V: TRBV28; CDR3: CAIRGANYGYTF; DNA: TGTGCCATCCGCGGGGCTAACTATGGCTACACCTTC
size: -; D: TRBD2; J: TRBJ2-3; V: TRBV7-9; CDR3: CASSSGLAADTDTQYF; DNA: TGTGCCAGCAGCTCAGGACTAGCGGCTGACACAGATACGCAGTATTTT
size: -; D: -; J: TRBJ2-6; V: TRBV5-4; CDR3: CASSPVWREGANVLTF; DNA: TGTGCCAGCAGCCCCGTTTGGCGGGAAGGGGCCAACGTCCTGACTTTC
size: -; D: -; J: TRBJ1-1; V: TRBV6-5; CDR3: CASSMGQNTEAFF; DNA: TGTGCCAGCAGTATGGGACAGAACACTGAAGCTTTCTTT
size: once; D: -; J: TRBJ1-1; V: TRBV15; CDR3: CATSSFSTVNTEAFF; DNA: TGTGCCACCAGCAGTTTTTCGACAGTGAACACTGAAGCTTTCTTT
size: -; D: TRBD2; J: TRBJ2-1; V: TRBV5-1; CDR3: CASSYRTSGTYNEQFF; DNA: TGCGCCAGCAGCTACCGGACTAGCGGGACCTACAATGAGCAGTTCTTC
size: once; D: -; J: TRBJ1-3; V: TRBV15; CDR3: CATSRDSRGFAGNTIYF; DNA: TGTGCCACCAGCAGAGATAGTAGGGGATTCGCTGGAAACACCATATATTTT
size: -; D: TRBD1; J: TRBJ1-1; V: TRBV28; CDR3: CASRTTPRDSKAFF; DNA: TGTGCCAGCCGAACAACCCCCCGGGACAGCAAAGCTTTCTTT
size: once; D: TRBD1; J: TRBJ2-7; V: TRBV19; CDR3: CASTATGLYEQYF; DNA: TGTGCCAGTACTGCGACAGGGCTCTACGAGCAGTACTTC
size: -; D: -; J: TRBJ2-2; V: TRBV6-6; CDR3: CASSPSGTGELFF; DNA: TGTGCCAGCAGTCCCTCGGGAACCGGGGAGCTGTTTTTT
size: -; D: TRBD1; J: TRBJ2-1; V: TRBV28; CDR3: CASSRTGHPPYNEQFF; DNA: TGTGCCAGCAGTCGGACAGGCCACCCTCCCTACAATGAGCAGTTCTTC
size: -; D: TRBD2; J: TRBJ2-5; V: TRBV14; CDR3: CASSQDPIGGGRRETQYF; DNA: TGTGCCAGCAGCCAAGATCCGATCGGGGGGGGGCGACGGGAGACCCAGTACTTC
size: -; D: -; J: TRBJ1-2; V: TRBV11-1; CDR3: CASSLPTGYGYTF; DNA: TGTGCCAGCAGCCTTCCAACAGGGTATGGCTACACCTTC
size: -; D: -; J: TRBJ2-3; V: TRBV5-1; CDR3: CASKLQADTQYF; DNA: TGCGCCAGCAAGCTACAGGCAGATACGCAGTATTTT
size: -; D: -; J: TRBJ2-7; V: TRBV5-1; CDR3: CASSLAPGYYEQYF; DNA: TGCGCCAGCAGCTTGGCGCCAGGGTACTACGAGCAGTACTTC
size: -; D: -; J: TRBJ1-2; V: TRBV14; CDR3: CASSQAISYGYTF; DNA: TGTGCCAGCAGCCAAGCTATAAGTTATGGCTACACCTTC
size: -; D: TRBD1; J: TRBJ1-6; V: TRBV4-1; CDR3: CASSQYGQGANSPLHF; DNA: TGCGCCAGCAGCCAATACGGACAGGGGGCCAATTCACCCCTCCACTTT
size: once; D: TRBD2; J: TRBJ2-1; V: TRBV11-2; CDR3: CASSPSGRDEQFF; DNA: TGTGCCAGCAGCCCCAGCGGGAGGGATGAGCAGTTCTTC
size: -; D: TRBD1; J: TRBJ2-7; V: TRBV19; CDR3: CASSIDNRGSYEQYF; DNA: TGTGCCAGTAGTATAGACAACAGGGGGTCCTACGAGCAGTACTTC
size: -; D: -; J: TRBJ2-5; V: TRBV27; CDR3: CASSYLSENRETQYF; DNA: TGTGCCAGCAGTTACTTATCGGAGAACAGGGAGACCCAGTACTTC
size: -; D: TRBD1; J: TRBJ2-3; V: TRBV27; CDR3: CASRRTGISASTDTQYF; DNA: TGTGCCAGCAGGCGGACAGGGATCTCCGCGAGCACAGATACGCAGTATTTT
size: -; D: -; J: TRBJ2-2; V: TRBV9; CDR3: CASSVTGTGELFF; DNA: TGTGCCAGCAGCGTAACGGGGACCGGGGAGCTGTTTTTT
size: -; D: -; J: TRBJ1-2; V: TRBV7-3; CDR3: CASSPGTSYGYTF; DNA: TGTGCCAGCAGCCCGGGGACAAGCTATGGCTACACCTTC
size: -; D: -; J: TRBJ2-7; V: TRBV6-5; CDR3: CASSSSVDPGEQYF; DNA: TGTGCCAGCAGTTCCTCGGTCGATCCGGGCGAGCAGTACTTC
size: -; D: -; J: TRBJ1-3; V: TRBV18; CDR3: CASSPPSQGSGNTIYF; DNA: TGTGCCAGCTCACCACCAAGTCAGGGGTCCGGAAACACCATATATTTT
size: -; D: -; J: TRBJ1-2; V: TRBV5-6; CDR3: CASSLDRPYGYTF; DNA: TGTGCCAGCAGCTTGGACAGGCCCTATGGCTACACCTTC
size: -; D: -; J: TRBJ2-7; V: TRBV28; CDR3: CASSFFQGSRYEQYF; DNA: TGTGCCAGCAGTTTTTTTCAGGGGTCGAGGTACGAGCAGTACTTC
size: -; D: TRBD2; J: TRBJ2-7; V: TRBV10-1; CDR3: CASSESFVAGGPEYEQYF; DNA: TGCGCCAGCAGTGAGTCTTTTGTAGCGGGGGGTCCAGAGTACGAGCAGTACTTC
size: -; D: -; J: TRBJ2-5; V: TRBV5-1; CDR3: CASSLGTTQETQYF; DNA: TGCGCCAGCAGCCTCGGGACAACTCAAGAGACCCAGTACTTC
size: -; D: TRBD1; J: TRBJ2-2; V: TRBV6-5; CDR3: CASSYARGWTGELFF; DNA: TGTGCCAGCAGTTACGCCAGGGGGTGGACCGGGGAGCTGTTTTTT
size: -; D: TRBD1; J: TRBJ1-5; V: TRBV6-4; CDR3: CASSLDRGQGPPQAQHF; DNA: TGTGCCAGCAGCCTGGACAGGGGGCAAGGGCCACCCCAGGCCCAGCATTTT
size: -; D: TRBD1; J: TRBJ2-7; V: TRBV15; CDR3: CATSAGTGSYEQYF; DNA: TGTGCCACCAGCGCCGGGACAGGGTCATACGAGCAGTACTTC
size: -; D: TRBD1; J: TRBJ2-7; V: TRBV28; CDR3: CASSPTHIRTGSGAEQYF; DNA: TGTGCCAGCAGTCCCACTCACATCCGGACAGGGAGCGGTGCCGAGCAGTACTTC
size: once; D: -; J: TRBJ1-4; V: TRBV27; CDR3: CASSFLTGRGEKLFF; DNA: TGTGCCAGCAGTTTTCTCACAGGGAGAGGTGAAAAACTGTTTTTT
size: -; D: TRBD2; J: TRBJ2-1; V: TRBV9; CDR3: CASSPSGTSGGSYNEQFF; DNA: TGTGCCAGCAGCCCCTCCGGGACTAGCGGGGGCTCATACAATGAGCAGTTCTTC
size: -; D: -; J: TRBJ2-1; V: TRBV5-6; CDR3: CASSFDRTPNNEQFF; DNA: TGTGCCAGCAGCTTTGACAGGACCCCGAACAATGAGCAGTTCTTC
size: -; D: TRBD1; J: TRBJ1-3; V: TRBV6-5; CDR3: CASSDRAPGNTIYF; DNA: TGTGCCAGCAGCGACAGGGCGCCGGGAAACACCATATATTTT
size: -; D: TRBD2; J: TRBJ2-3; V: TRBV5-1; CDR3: CASSLRPSGTTDTQYF; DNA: TGCGCCAGCAGCTTGAGGCCTAGCGGAACCACAGATACGCAGTATTTT
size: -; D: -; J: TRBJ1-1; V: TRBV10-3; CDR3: CAISREQGNTEAFF; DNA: TGTGCCATCAGCAGAGAACAGGGGAACACTGAAGCTTTCTTT
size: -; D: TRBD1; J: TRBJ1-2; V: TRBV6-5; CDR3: CASSSTTGTGYGYTF; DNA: TGTGCCAGCAGTTCAACTACCGGGACAGGCTATGGCTACACCTTC
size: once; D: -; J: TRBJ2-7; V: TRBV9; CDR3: CASSVVRGNEQYF; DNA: TGTGCCAGCAGCGTGGTAAGGGGTAACGAGCAGTACTTC
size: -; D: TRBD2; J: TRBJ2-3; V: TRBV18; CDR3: CASSVVAGEADTQYF; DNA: TGTGCCAGCTCGGTTGTAGCGGGGGAGGCAGATACGCAGTATTTT
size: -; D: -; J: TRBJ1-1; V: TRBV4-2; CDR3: CASSQDPPPATVNTEAFF; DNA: TGTGCCAGCAGCCAAGATCCCCCCCCCGCTACAGTGAACACTGAAGCTTTCTTT
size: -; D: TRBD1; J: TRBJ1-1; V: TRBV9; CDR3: CASSVAIGQAGEAFF; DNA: TGTGCCAGCAGCGTAGCGATCGGACAGGCGGGTGAAGCTTTCTTT
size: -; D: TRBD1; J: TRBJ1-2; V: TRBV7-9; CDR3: CASSRLFWRTGDNYGYTF; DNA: TGTGCCAGCAGCCGACTATTTTGGCGGACAGGGGATAACTATGGCTACACCTTC
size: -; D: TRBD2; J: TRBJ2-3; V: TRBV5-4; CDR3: CASSLGLAGSTDTQYF; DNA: TGTGCCAGCAGCTTGGGACTAGCGGGGAGCACAGATACGCAGTATTTT
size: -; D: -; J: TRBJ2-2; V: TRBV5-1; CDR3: CASSLGGTPNGELFF; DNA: TGCGCCAGCAGCTTGGGAGGGACACCAAACGGGGAGCTGTTTTTT
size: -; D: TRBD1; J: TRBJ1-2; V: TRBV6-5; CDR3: CASSSTGFYGYTF; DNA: TGTGCCAGCAGTTCGACAGGGTTCTATGGCTACACCTTC
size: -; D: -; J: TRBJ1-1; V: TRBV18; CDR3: CASYQGMNTEAFF; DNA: TGTGCCAGCTACCAGGGGATGAACACTGAAGCTTTCTTT
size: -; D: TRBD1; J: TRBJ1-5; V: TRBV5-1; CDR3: CASSLGTGIGQPQHF; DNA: TGCGCCAGCAGCCTGGGGACAGGGATCGGGCAGCCCCAGCATTTT
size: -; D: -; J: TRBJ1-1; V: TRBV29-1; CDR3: CSVHRENTEAFF; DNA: TGCAGCGTCCACCGGGAGAACACTGAAGCTTTCTTT
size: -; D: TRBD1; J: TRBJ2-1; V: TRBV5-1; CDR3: CASSLLPWTGTYNEQFF; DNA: TGCGCCAGCAGCTTACTACCCTGGACAGGGACCTACAATGAGCAGTTCTTC
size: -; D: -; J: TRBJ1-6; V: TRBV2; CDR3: CAGRAYNSPLHF; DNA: TGTGCCGGCAGGGCTTATAATTCACCCCTCCACTTT
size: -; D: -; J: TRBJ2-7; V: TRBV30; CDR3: CAWTSQRLEQYF; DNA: TGTGCCTGGACAAGTCAGCGCCTCGAGCAGTACTTC
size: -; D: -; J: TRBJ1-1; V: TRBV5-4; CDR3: CATSGRAGNTEAFF; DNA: TGTGCCACTTCTGGAAGGGCGGGGAACACTGAAGCTTTCTTT
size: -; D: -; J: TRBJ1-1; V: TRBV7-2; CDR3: CASSLFGRTTEAFF; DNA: TGTGCCAGCAGCTTATTTGGGAGAACAACTGAAGCTTTCTTT
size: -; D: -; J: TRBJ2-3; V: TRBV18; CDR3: CASTLTSFSTDTQYF; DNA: TGTGCCAGCACCCTCACTAGTTTTAGCACAGATACGCAGTATTTT
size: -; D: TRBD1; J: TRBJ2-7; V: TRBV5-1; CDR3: CASSKTGTTYEQYF; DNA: TGCGCCAGCAGCAAGACAGGGACCACCTACGAGCAGTACTTC
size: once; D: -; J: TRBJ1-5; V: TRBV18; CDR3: CASSPPGRANQPQHF; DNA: TGTGCCAGCTCACCCCCCGGCAGGGCAAATCAGCCCCAGCATTTT
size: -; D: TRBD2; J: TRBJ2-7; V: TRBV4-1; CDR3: CASSQAAGGGSYEQYF; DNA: TGCGCCAGCAGCCAGGCCGCGGGCGGGGGTTCCTACGAGCAGTACTTC